The rows below give T cell receptor beta chains drawn from one sample of a study of cytomegalovirus exposure and HLA in healthy donors. Repertoires were generated with immunoSEQ multiplex PCR, while TCRdb's copy carries only in-frame clones and drops some. The table records about 230,000 clones, more than 75% of them present only once. Material: PBMCs. Source of these receptors: a human donor in good health. CDR3s include the opening cysteine and the closing phenylalanine or tryptophan. D genes are given only for firm matches. Clone size is shown for a subset of rows, as once, few, many or a class of expanded clone.

D	size	J	V	CDR3	DNA
-	-	TRBJ1-1	TRBV9	CASSVGQGTDTEAFF	TGTGCCAGCAGCGTAGGTCAGGGGACGGACACTGAAGCTTTCTTT
TRBD1	-	TRBJ2-1	TRBV11-3	CASSFTGGPYNEQFF	TGTGCCAGCAGCTTTACAGGGGGGCCCTACAATGAGCAGTTCTTC
-	few	TRBJ1-3	TRBV7-2	CASSLALAVSGNTIYF	TGTGCCAGCAGCTTAGCGCTGGCAGTCTCTGGAAACACCATATATTTT
-	-	TRBJ1-1	TRBV18	CASSPLLGENTEAFF	TGTGCCAGCTCACCATTGTTAGGGGAGAACACTGAAGCTTTCTTT
TRBD2	-	TRBJ2-3	TRBV7-8	CASSSSLTSGTDTQYF	TGTGCCAGCAGCTCTAGCCTGACTAGCGGCACAGATACGCAGTATTTT
-	-	TRBJ2-5	TRBV6-1	CASSVLQETQYF	TGTGCCAGCAGTGTATTACAAGAGACCCAGTACTTC
TRBD2	-	TRBJ2-1	TRBV7-3	CASSSSGTSGRNEQFF	TGTGCCAGCAGCTCTTCCGGGACTAGCGGACGAAATGAGCAGTTCTTC
-	-	TRBJ2-5	TRBV5-1	CASSPTYRGQETQYF	TGCGCCAGCAGCCCTACCTACCGGGGGCAAGAGACCCAGTACTTC
-	-	TRBJ2-7	TRBV9	CASSVGLGQPPGEQYF	TGTGCCAGCAGCGTAGGCCTCGGACAGCCCCCGGGGGAGCAGTACTTC
-	-	TRBJ1-1	TRBV6-1	CASMGGALGETEAFF	TGTGCCAGCATGGGGGGGGCATTGGGGGAAACTGAAGCTTTCTTT
-	-	TRBJ1-2	TRBV20-1	CSARDSGGYTF	TGCAGTGCTAGGGACTCCGGAGGCTACACCTTC
-	once	TRBJ2-7	TRBV5-1	CASSLTGKSEQYF	TGCGCCAGCAGCCTTACAGGGAAGAGCGAGCAGTACTTC
-	-	TRBJ2-2	TRBV10-1	CASSESGVSGELFF	TGCGCCAGCAGTGAGTCAGGAGTTTCCGGGGAGCTGTTTTTT
TRBD2	once	TRBJ2-7	TRBV13	CASSLAGGSYEQYF	TGTGCCAGCAGCTTAGCGGGAGGGTCCTACGAGCAGTACTTC
TRBD1	-	TRBJ2-3	TRBV2	CASRRSTGSPSDTQYF	TGTGCCAGCAGGCGTTCGACAGGGTCACCTTCAGATACGCAGTATTTT
TRBD1	-	TRBJ2-7	TRBV2	CASSGQGAGDEQYF	TGTGCCAGCAGTGGACAGGGGGCAGGAGACGAGCAGTACTTC
TRBD1	once	TRBJ2-7	TRBV4-1	CASSPGTGKGPYEQYF	TGCGCCAGCAGCCCCGGGACAGGTAAGGGCCCCTACGAGCAGTACTTC
TRBD1	-	TRBJ1-3	TRBV5-4	CASSFPGQGNTIYF	TGTGCCAGCAGCTTTCCGGGACAGGGAAACACCATATATTTT
TRBD1	-	TRBJ2-1	TRBV5-1	CASSLSGTGVRNEQFF	TGCGCCAGCAGCTTAAGTGGGACAGGGGTTCGCAATGAGCAGTTCTTC
-	-	TRBJ2-3	TRBV5-1	CASSLGTGAPDTQYF	TGCGCCAGCAGCTTAGGAACGGGAGCTCCAGATACGCAGTATTTT
-	-	TRBJ2-2	TRBV28	CASSLSRLRPQQRNTGELFF	TGTGCCAGCAGTTTAAGCCGACTAAGACCACAACAACGAAACACCGGGGAGCTGTTTTTT
-	-	TRBJ1-1	TRBV11-1	CASSFRQGITEAFF	TGTGCCAGCAGCTTTCGCCAGGGGATCACTGAAGCTTTCTTT